The 20 T cell receptor beta chains reported below all come from one sample, sequenced in a study of blood T cell repertoires in COVID-19. Clones were sequenced by immunoSEQ multiplex PCR, and TCRdb holds only the in-frame ones, with some missing. The sample has around 700,000 clones; 90% are singletons. Source material: peripheral blood. The receptors shown here come from a woman aged 18-35 years with acute or convalescent COVID-19.

This sequence joins TRBV6-1 and TRBJ1-2, with 7 bases that match TRBD1. J lost 5 bases, V lost 2 bases, and 8 bases had no gene match. Germline values: CDR1 MNHNS, CDR2 SASEGT. This CDR3 has 15 amino acids. CDR3: CASSESEGAVYGYTF. In DNA, the CDR3 is TGTGCCAGCAGTGAATCTGAGGGGGCAGTGTATGGCTACACCTTC.

The chain carries TRBV7-2 and TRBJ2-3, with 13 bases identical to TRBD2. The V gene end was trimmed by 11 bases and the J gene end by 6 bases; junction bases not matched to a gene: 8. From germline, CDR1 is SGHTA and CDR2 FQGNSA. This CDR3 has 14 residues. The CDR3 nucleotides read TGTGCCGCCAAGGGACTAGCGGGGAGGGATACGCAGTATTTT. Its translation: CAAKGLAGRDTQYF.

To note about this clone: This CDR3 is also generated by other DNA sequences in the sample. This sequence joins TRBV7-9 and TRBJ1-6, with D tentatively TRBD1 (6 bases). Germline CDR1 and CDR2: SEHNR and FQNEAQ (reference sequence). The ends were cut back, 5 bases at V and 7 bases at J, with 12 bases in the middle. The CDR3 totals 14 residues. For the CDR3, the DNA is TGTGCCAGCAGCCTCACAGGGAGCAATTCACCCCTCCACTTT. Its translation is CASSLTGSNSPLHF.

The J gene is TRBJ1-4, the V gene TRBV2; 7 bases map to TRBD1. The CDR3 sequence is 13 residues long. Germline V gene data show CDR1 as SNHLY and CDR2 as FYNNEI. Unmatched junction bases numbered 4, after V lost 6 bases and J lost 6 bases. CDR3 DNA sequence: TGTGCCAGCAGACAGGGGTTCTATGAAAAACTGTTTTTT. Protein sequence: CASRQGFYEKLFF. The whole variable domain, remainder taken from reference TRBV2 and TRBJ1-4, is EPEVTQTPSHQVTQMGQEVILRCVPISNHLYFYWYRQILGQKVEFLVSFYNNEISEKSEIFDDQFSVERPDGSNFTLKIRSTKLEDSAMYFCASRQGFYEKLFFGSGTQLSVL.

The chain carries TRBV14 and TRBJ2-2, with 9 bases lining up with TRBD1. Germline V CDR1 and CDR2: SGHDN, FVKESK. The CDR3 extends over 15 amino acids. The junction had 6 bases not matched to a gene; V was cut back by 5 bases and J by 5 bases. In DNA form, the CDR3 reads TGTGCCAGCAGCACTCGACAGGGGGGGACCGGGGAGCTGTTTTTT. Residues: CASSTRQGGTGELFF.

The chain couples TRBV6-2 or TRBV6-3 to TRBJ1-1, with D possibly TRBD1 on 5 matching bases. Germline assignment: CDR1 MNHEY and CDR2 SVGEGT. The CDR3 has 14 residues. The ends were cut back, 6 bases at V and 1 base at J, with 12 bases in the middle. The CDR3 is CASSSPGWNTEAFF. Here the CDR3 DNA reads TGTGCCAGCAGCTCCCCAGGGTGGAACACTGAAGCTTTCTTT.

This sequence joins TRBV2 and TRBJ1-3; 7 nucleotides agree with TRBD1. Trimming took 4 bases from V and 0 from J; bases not matched to a gene: 3. Germline loops: CDR1 SNHLY, CDR2 FYNNEI. The CDR3 runs 15 residues. The CDR3 spells CASSGTGLSGNTIYF. Written as DNA, the CDR3 is TGTGCCAGCAGTGGGACAGGCCTCTCTGGAAACACCATATATTTT.

The chain combines TRBV4-1 with TRBJ2-2, with a weak D call TRBD1 (6 bases). Germline V gene sequence: CDR1 MGHRA, CDR2 YSYEKL. The CDR3 covers 17 residues. V was clipped by 0 bases and J by 4 bases, with 15 bases between them. The CDR3 bases are TGCGCCAGCAGCCAAGAGGGTCACCAGGGGAGCACCGGGGAGCTGTTTTTT. Its protein is CASSQEGHQGSTGELFF.

The chain links TRBV11-2 to TRBJ1-2; 7 nucleotides agree with TRBD1. The CDR3 consists of 16 residues. Per germline, CDR1 SGHAT and CDR2 FQNNGV. With 0 bases clipped from V and 8 bases from J, the junction kept 12 bases outside the gene matches. The CDR3 loop is CASSLEDRTGSRGYTF. CDR3 DNA sequence: TGTGCCAGCAGCTTAGAGGACCGGACAGGTTCGAGGGGCTACACCTTC.

The chain couples TRBV6-5 to TRBJ2-5; D is unclear. Trimming cost V 6 bases and J 3 bases, with 5 bases left between them. CDR1 and CDR2 from the germline V gene are MNHEY and SVGAGI. The CDR3 length is 11 residues. CDR3 sequence: CASSSKETQYF. The CDR3 nucleotides read TGTGCCAGCAGCTCTAAAGAGACCCAGTACTTC.

The chain links TRBV29-1 to TRBJ2-7, with 7 bases fitting TRBD1. CDR1 and CDR2 from the germline V gene are SQVTM and ANQGSEA. The junction had 10 bases not matched to a gene; V was cut back by 5 bases and J by 3 bases. This CDR3 contains 14 residues. CDR3 sequence: CSVRGGRPYYEQYF. CDR3 nucleotide sequence: TGCAGCGTTAGAGGGGGCAGGCCTTACTACGAGCAGTACTTC.

This rearrangement joins TRBV13 to TRBJ1-3, with D possibly matching TRBD1 (5 bases). The CDR3 runs to 14 residues. V was clipped by 2 bases and J by 0 bases, with 5 bases between them. Germline V gene data show CDR1 as PRHDT and CDR2 as FYEKMQ (reference sequence). The CDR3 region is CASSLTGSGNTIYF. CDR3 coding DNA: TGTGCCAGCAGCTTAACAGGCTCTGGAAACACCATATATTTT.

This sequence joins TRBV5-1 and TRBJ2-1; 7 bases align to TRBD2. V lost 0 bases to trimming and J lost 4 bases; unmatched junction nucleotides: 7. The V gene's germline CDR1 is SGHRS and CDR2 YFSETQ. There are 16 residues in the CDR3. The CDR3 is CASSLAAVAGYNEQFF. In DNA form, the CDR3 reads TGCGCCAGCAGCTTGGCCGCGGTAGCGGGTTACAATGAGCAGTTCTTC. The variable domain in full, with the rest retrieved from reference TRBV5-1 and TRBJ2-1, is KAGVTQTPRYLIKTRGQQVTLSCSPISGHRSVSWYQQTPGQGLQFLFEYFSETQRNKGNFPGRFSGRQFSNSRSEMNVSTLELGDSALYLCASSLAAVAGYNEQFFGPGTRLTVL.

The chain uses TRBV5-1 and TRBJ1-5; D gene ambiguous. V lost 0 bases and J 6 bases, leaving 10 bases between the germline ends. Per the germline V gene, CDR1 is SGHRS and CDR2 is YFSETQ. The CDR3 contains 14 residues. The DNA for the CDR3 is TGCGCCAGCAGCTTGGGGGCTCCCGGTCAGCCCCAGCATTTT. It specifies CASSLGAPGQPQHF.

The J gene is TRBJ1-2, the V gene TRBV7-2; TRBD1 agrees at 7 bases. The CDR3 consists of 15 residues. CDR1 is SGHTA, CDR2 FQGNSA, per germline. The ends lost 4 bases at V and 6 bases at J; junction bases unmatched: 11. The CDR3 here is CASSSSKQGKHGYTF. The DNA for the CDR3 is TGTGCCAGCAGCTCGTCTAAACAGGGGAAGCATGGCTACACCTTC. Using reference TRBV7-2 and TRBJ1-2 for the parts outside the CDR3, the full variable domain is GAGVSQSPSNKVTEKGKDVELRCDPISGHTALYWYRQSLGQGLEFLIYFQGNSAPDKSGLPSDRFSAERTGGSVSTLTIQRTQQEDSAVYLCASSSSKQGKHGYTFGSGTRLTVV.

The CDR3 DNA sequence: TGTGCCAGCAGCCAACTAGCGGTGGGCACAGATACGCAGTATTTT. It is translated as CASSQLAVGTDTQYF. The gene calls are TRBV28 and TRBJ2-3; the match to TRBD2 covers 8 bases. Germline trimming cut 6 bases from V and 1 base from J; bases unmatched to any gene: 6. The CDR3 is made up of 15 amino acids. The germline V gene has CDR1 MDHEN and CDR2 SYDVKM.

This chain joins TRBV2 and TRBJ2-1, with 7 bases matching TRBD1. Per germline, CDR1 SNHLY and CDR2 FYNNEI. The CDR3 length is 16 residues. Unmatched junction bases numbered 12, after V lost 3 bases and J lost 7 bases. The CDR3 bases are TGTGCCAGCAGTGATTCCCGGGACAGAAAACTAAATGAGCAGTTCTTC. Residues: CASSDSRDRKLNEQFF.

V is TRBV30 and J is TRBJ1-4; D is perhaps TRBD1 (6 bases). The CDR3 loop spans 14 amino acids. The germline V gene encodes CDR1 GTSNPN and CDR2 SVGIG (reference sequence). Between the trimmed V and J ends, which lost 5 bases and 0 bases, there was a span of 10 bases. CDR3 sequence reads: CAWDRQATNEKLFF. The CDR3 DNA sequence: TGTGCCTGGGACCGACAGGCAACTAATGAAAAACTGTTTTTT.

The J gene is TRBJ2-4, the V gene TRBV5-1, with D maybe TRBD2 (6 bases). The CDR3 runs to 19 residues. Germline loops: CDR1 SGHRS, CDR2 YFSETQ. V was clipped by 0 bases and J by 2 bases, with 21 bases between them. The CDR3 here is CASSLGIPRGLVTKNIQYF. The CDR3 DNA reads TGCGCCAGCAGCTTGGGAATCCCAAGGGGACTTGTAACCAAAAACATTCAGTACTTC.

Comment on this clone: Additional DNA sequences in this sample encode the identical CDR3. The chain uses TRBV6-5 and TRBJ1-2; D remains unclear. V lost 0 bases and J lost 5, with 13 bases in between. This CDR3 has 15 amino acids. CDR1 is MNHEY, CDR2 SVGAGI, per germline. CDR3 sequence reads: CASSYSTGDYYGYTF. Written as DNA, the CDR3 is TGTGCCAGCAGTTACTCGACCGGGGATTATTATGGCTACACCTTC.